This TCR beta chain was recorded in a study of blood T cell repertoires in COVID-19. As for the study in general: Sites across the United States, Italy and Spain contributed samples from acute and convalescent COVID-19. T cells, B-cell-depleted T cells, or PBMCs supplied cDNA or gDNA.

This CDR3 has 15 residues. Germline V lookup: CDR1 SEHNR, CDR2 FQNEAQ (reference sequence). V lost 4 bases, J lost 2 bases, and 3 bases stayed unmatched. Sequencing used immunoSEQ multiplex PCR; TCRdb keeps in-frame clones, though not all of them. Of around 40,000 clones in the sample, around 86% were seen once. The sequence derives from a man in his forties or fifties with active COVID-19. J is TRBJ2-1 and V is TRBV7-9; 9 nucleotides match TRBD1. The sample consisted of peripheral blood. The CDR3 DNA follows: TGTGCCAGCAGCTCTAGGACAGGGGCCTACAATGAGCAGTTCTTC. This translates into CASSSRTGAYNEQFF. Full variable domain (outside the CDR3, taken from reference TRBV7-9 and TRBJ2-1): DTGVSQNPRHKITKRGQNVTFRCDPISEHNRLYWYRQTLGQGPEFLTYFQNEAQLEKSRLLSDRFSAERPKGSFSTLEIQRTEQGDSAMYLCASSSRTGAYNEQFFGPGTRLTVL.